There are a few counts of the clone carrying this T cell receptor beta chain. Its matching antigen is unknown. This entry is derived from a study of CD8 T cells in ankylosing spondylitis. Study observations and caveats: Made up of fewer than 10 highly homologous variants, a TCR beta motif appeared characteristic of ankylosing spondylitis blood.

The CDR3 loop spans 15 amino acids. Per the germline V gene, CDR1 is SEHNR and CDR2 is FQNEAQ (reference sequence). V was cut by 5 bases and J by 6 bases, with 16 bases left in between. TCRdb re-derived calls from the 5' RACE reads in MiXCR, one entry per CDR3 protein. The profile shows approximately 140,000 distinct CDR3 sequences, 15% to 20% of them singletons. Sequencing was carried out using blood, either unsorted or a sorted T cell fraction (not recorded which). The source is a male donor with ankylosing spondylitis. The rearrangement uses TRBV7-9 and TRBJ2-2; a possible D gene is TRBD1 (6 bases). CDR3 nucleotides: TGTGCCAGCAGCCTTGGGACACCCGGGTCCGGGGAGCTGTTTTTT. Translation gives CASSLGTPGSGELFF.